Following are 20 T cell receptor beta chains from one sample sequenced in a study of radiotherapy plus CTLA-4 blockade in lung cancer (dated by TCRdb to 2017 to 2018). The library was prepared using the immunoSEQ multiplex PCR assay. The source is immuneACCESS, and TCRdb retained only in-frame sequences with V and J called. Part of the clones is not carried over; for the studies checked, unresolved V genes explain less than half of this, and the remainder is unexplained. This sample has 75,000 to 100,000 clones in its table, and around four fifths of those were observed once. Jointly, the top ten make up nearly 3.5% of the sample. The sequences come from peripheral blood, collected from a patient treated with radiotherapy plus ipilimumab. Receptors originate from a human donor with non-small cell lung cancer who had a partial response to radiotherapy plus ipilimumab.

This sequence joins TRBV6-6 and TRBJ1-1; D perhaps matches TRBD1 (6 bases). Germline loops: CDR1 MNHNY, CDR2 SVGAGI (reference sequence). The V end lost 0 bases, the J end lost 7 bases, and 15 bases lay between the germline ends. The CDR3 consists of 15 residues. Here the CDR3 reads CASSYSSRYRVEAFF. CDR3 sequence (DNA): TGTGCCAGCAGTTACTCGAGCAGATACAGGGTTGAAGCTTTCTTT.

The chain uses TRBV7-9 and TRBJ1-4; TRBD1 is a possible D gene (6 bases). This CDR3 is 15 amino acids long. V lost 5 bases and J 0 bases, leaving 10 bases between the germline ends. Per the germline V gene, CDR1 is SEHNR and CDR2 is FQNEAQ (reference sequence). CDR3 nucleotides: TGTGCCAGCAGCACAAGACAGGCAACTAATGAAAAACTGTTTTTT. It is translated as CASSTRQATNEKLFF.

CDR3 loop: CASQREDSYEQYF. CDR3 nucleotide sequence: TGTGCCAGCCAGCGGGAGGACTCCTACGAGCAGTACTTC. The chain recombines TRBV2 with TRBJ2-7; 9 bases are a match to TRBD2. The V and J ends lost 8 bases and 0 bases, in that order; junction bases with no gene match: 2. Germline CDR1 is SNHLY and CDR2 is FYNNEI. This CDR3 is 13 amino acids long.

This chain links TRBV5-1 with TRBJ2-2; TRBD1 is a possible D gene (6 bases). CDR3 size: 16 residues. Germline V gene sequence: CDR1 SGHRS, CDR2 YFSETQ. Trimming shortened V by 4 bases and J by 5 bases, and 18 bases separated the two germline ends. The CDR3 loop is CASSPHRDMSTGELFF. In DNA form, the CDR3 reads TGCGCCAGCAGCCCCCACAGGGACATGTCGACCGGGGAGCTGTTTTTT. The complete variable domain, with remaining parts taken from reference TRBV5-1 and TRBJ2-2, reads KAGVTQTPRYLIKTRGQQVTLSCSPISGHRSVSWYQQTPGQGLQFLFEYFSETQRNKGNFPGRFSGRQFSNSRSEMNVSTLELGDSALYLCASSPHRDMSTGELFFGEGSRLTVL.

The gene calls are TRBV19 and TRBJ2-1; maybe TRBD2 (6 bases). V was cut by 3 bases and J by 9 bases, with 18 bases left in between. Germline V gene data show CDR1 as LNHDA and CDR2 as SQIVND (reference sequence). The CDR3 length is 15 residues. CDR3 bases: TGTGCCAGTAGTATGGGAGTTGCGGGAAGCGGTGAGCAGTTCTTC. Translating it yields CASSMGVAGSGEQFF.

The rearrangement joins TRBV27 to TRBJ2-1, with 8 positions matching TRBD2. With V trimmed by 2 bases and J by 9 bases, 3 bases remained unmatched. Germline CDR1 reads MNHEY; CDR2 reads SMNVEV (reference sequence). The CDR3 sequence is 13 residues long. CDR3 coding DNA: TGTGCCAGCAGTTTACTCGGGGGGGGTGAGCAGTTCTTC. It yields the protein CASSLLGGGEQFF.

V gene TRBV28 combines with J gene TRBJ2-1; D call uncertain. The germline V gene has CDR1 MDHEN and CDR2 SYDVKM. Trimming took off 6 bases at V and 0 bases at J, with 15 bases between the two ends. The CDR3 totals 16 residues. The CDR3 region is CASRWAQPSSYNEQFF. The CDR3 DNA reads TGTGCCAGCAGGTGGGCCCAGCCGAGCTCCTACAATGAGCAGTTCTTC.

This chain links TRBV12-5 with TRBJ2-2; the match to TRBD2 covers 11 bases. Germline V gene data show CDR1 as LGHNT and CDR2 as FRNRAP. There are 16 residues in the CDR3. Trimming took 2 bases from V and 7 from J; bases not matched to a gene: 6. The DNA of the CDR3 is TGTGCTAGTGGTTTGACTAGCGGGAGTGGGTACGGGGAGCTGTTTTTT. It specifies CASGLTSGSGYGELFF.

The chain couples TRBV5-4 to TRBJ2-7; 7 bases map to TRBD1. This CDR3 spans 13 amino acids. The junction had 7 bases not matched to a gene; V was cut back by 4 bases and J by 6 bases. Looked up from germline, CDR1 is SGHNT and CDR2 is YYREEE (reference sequence). As DNA, the CDR3 is TGTGCCAGCAGCCCTAGGACAGGCGGCGAGCAGTACTTC. Translating gives CASSPRTGGEQYF.

The chain has TRBV28 and TRBJ2-5; D is unclear. The CDR3 is 12 amino acids. CDR1 MDHEN and CDR2 SYDVKM come from the germline V gene. With 5 bases removed from V and 0 bases from J, the gap between germline ends came to 4 bases. The CDR3 nucleotides read TGTGCCAGCAGTGAGAACCAAGAGACCCAGTACTTC. As protein: CASSENQETQYF.

In its sample, this clone was seen a few times. This chain links TRBV7-3 with TRBJ2-1; 12 bases line up with TRBD2. The junction had 13 bases not matched to a gene; V was cut back by 5 bases and J by 2 bases. This CDR3 region has 19 residues. Germline V CDR1 and CDR2: SGHTA, FQGTGA. In nucleotides, the CDR3 is TGTGCCAGCAGCCAGGTCCTAGCGGGAGGGCCAATTGCCTACAATGAGCAGTTCTTC. This encodes CASSQVLAGGPIAYNEQFF.

The CDR3: CASSKAGFSGDSNQPQHF. The DNA of the CDR3 is TGTGCCAGCAGCAAAGCGGGGTTCTCGGGGGACAGCAATCAGCCCCAGCATTTT. J is TRBJ1-5 and V is TRBV21-1. TRBV21-1 is a pseudogene segment. The length of the CDR3 is 18 residues.

The V and J genes are TRBV28 and TRBJ1-2; maybe TRBD1 (5 bases). CDR3 length equals 15 residues. CDR1 is MDHEN, CDR2 SYDVKM, per germline. V was pared by 6 bases and J by 8 bases, with 22 bases between. This CDR3 is CASSPGTPNTRGYTF. DNA for the CDR3: TGTGCCAGCAGCCCCGGGACTCCGAATACGCGGGGCTACACCTTC.

The chain uses TRBV19 and TRBJ2-3; 13 bases align to TRBD2. J was trimmed by 4 bases and V by 4 bases; bases with no gene match: 5. The CDR3 is 16 amino acids. Germline V CDR1 and CDR2: LNHDA, SQIVND (reference sequence). The CDR3 is CASSTRTSGSPDTQYF. CDR3 nucleotides: TGTGCCAGTAGTACCAGGACTAGCGGGAGTCCAGATACGCAGTATTTT.

The CDR3 here is CASSSLIGGEQYEQYF. The CDR3 DNA reads TGCGCCAGCAGCAGCTTGATAGGGGGGGAGCAGTACGAGCAGTACTTC. J is TRBJ2-7 and V is TRBV5-1; D perhaps matches TRBD2 (7 bases). CDR3 length: 16 amino acids. From germline, CDR1 is SGHRS and CDR2 YFSETQ. Trimming left V 4 bases short and J 4 bases short, with 21 bases between.

This clone was counted a few times. The V gene is TRBV5-3, the J gene TRBJ2-1, with TRBD2 matching over 13 bases. TRBV5-3 is an open reading frame whose function is uncertain. The CDR3 sequence is 16 residues long. V lost 2 bases to trimming and J lost 12 bases; unmatched junction nucleotides: 11. The CDR3 DNA reads as TGTGCCAGAAGCTTTATCGGACTAGCGGGAGTGATGGGGCAGTTCTTC. This gives the protein CARSFIGLAGVMGQFF.

The rearrangement uses TRBV16 and TRBJ1-5; D call uncertain. The V end was cut by 1 base, the J end by 5 bases, with 9 bases between. The CDR3 contains 14 residues. Germline CDR1 reads KGHSY; CDR2 reads FQNENV. CDR3 sequence (DNA): TGTGCCAGCAGCCAATTGGCGGTAGATCAGCCCCAGCATTTT. Its translation: CASSQLAVDQPQHF.

The V gene is TRBV28, the J gene TRBJ2-3; TRBD2 aligns across 12 bases. J lost 8 bases, V lost 5 bases, and 14 bases had no gene match. The CDR3 runs 17 residues. Germline V gene data show CDR1 as MDHEN and CDR2 as SYDVKM. The CDR3 sequence is CASSPRTSGKSFGTQYF. CDR3 DNA sequence: TGTGCCAGCAGTCCTCGGACTAGCGGGAAAAGTTTCGGTACGCAGTATTTT.

The chain carries TRBV5-8 and TRBJ2-4; tentative D call: TRBD1 (6 bases). The CDR3 contains 14 residues. Germline values: CDR1 SGHTS, CDR2 YDEGEE. Trimming cost V 3 bases and J 1 base, with 8 bases left between them. The CDR3 is CASSSGQAKNIQYF. CDR3 coding DNA: TGTGCCAGCAGCTCAGGACAGGCCAAAAACATTCAGTACTTC.

The rearrangement uses TRBV7-9 and TRBJ2-5; D call uncertain. The CDR3 loop spans 12 amino acids. V was clipped by 2 bases and J by 5 bases, with 6 bases between them. Germline assignment: CDR1 SEHNR and CDR2 FQNEAQ (reference sequence). The CDR3, as DNA: TGTGCCAGCAGCTTATCGTTCGAGACCCAGTACTTC. The encoded protein is CASSLSFETQYF. The full variable domain, its missing parts supplied by reference TRBV7-9 and TRBJ2-5, is DTGVSQNPRHKITKRGQNVTFRCDPISEHNRLYWYRQTLGQGPEFLTYFQNEAQLEKSRLLSDRFSAERPKGSFSTLEIQRTEQGDSAMYLCASSLSFETQYFGPGTRLLVL.